This T cell receptor beta chain stems from a study of cytotoxic CD8 clonotypes in ibrutinib-treated CLL. The overall study: Outcomes included 24 partial and 2 complete responses; after median roughly 71 months, roughly 14 stayed remitted and roughly twelve progressed. Overall study results and limits: Baseline-level clonality went beyond age-matched healthy donors and moved in step with circulating CD8+ T-cell counts. A rise in clonality was seen at ibrutinib response, and a fall back toward baseline was seen at progression.

Target depth was 1 in 200,000 to 1 in 1 million T cells, about 10x per clonotype. The protocol was immunoSEQ multiplex PCR, while the TCRdb copy is restricted to in-frame clones and leaves out a portion. This sample yields 250,000 to 350,000 clones, of which approximately 76% are seen a single time; approximately 5.6% belongs to the top ten. In the case of this clone: What it binds is unknown.

The CDR3 consists of 15 residues. V was clipped by 1 base and J by 2 bases, with 9 bases between them. Germline CDR1 is SGHTA and CDR2 is FQGTGA. The receptor comes from a human donor with chronic lymphocytic leukemia. This rearrangement joins TRBV7-3 to TRBJ2-1; D unresolved. Here the sequenced sample was PBMCs, taken at disease progression, from a patient treated with ibrutinib. The CDR3 sequence: CASSLKPGPYNEQFF. The CDR3 DNA reads TGTGCCAGCAGCTTAAAGCCGGGCCCCTACAATGAGCAGTTCTTC. Drawing the rest from reference TRBV7-3 and TRBJ2-1, the complete variable domain is GAGVSQTPSNKVTEKGKYVELRCDPISGHTALYWYRQSLGQGPEFLIYFQGTGAADDSGLPNDRFFAVRPEGSVSTLKIQRTERGDSAVYLCASSLKPGPYNEQFFGPGTRLTVL.